The 14 T cell receptor beta chains listed next were all sequenced from one sample in a study of blood T cell repertoires in COVID-19. Measured with immunoSEQ multiplex PCR; TCRdb has only the in-frame clones, and not every one. The profile covers under 130,000 clones, with roughly nine tenths appearing a single time and 17% taken by the ten largest. What was sequenced was peripheral blood. The receptors were sampled from an elderly woman in a cohort sampled during active COVID-19.

The rearrangement joins TRBV19 to TRBJ1-2, with D perhaps matching TRBD1 (6 bases). The CDR3 consists of 19 residues. CDR1 and CDR2 from the germline V gene are LNHDA and SQIVND (reference sequence). Trimming pared 6 bases from V and 3 bases from J, leaving 29 bases between. CDR3 amino acids: CASSLVRGIRTRGDYGYTF. As DNA, the CDR3 is TGTGCCAGTAGCCTGGTTCGAGGGATTAGGACCAGGGGTGACTATGGCTACACCTTC.

The table lists this clone with a count of one. The gene calls are TRBV20-1 and TRBJ2-5, with a tentative D call TRBD1 (6 bases). V was clipped by 3 bases and J by 2 bases, with 31 bases between them. The CDR3 loop spans 20 amino acids. Germline V lookup: CDR1 DFQATT, CDR2 SNEGSKA (reference sequence). This chain's CDR3 is CSASSGAPAIYMRNQETQYF. In nucleotides, the CDR3 is TGCAGTGCTAGTTCAGGGGCCCCCGCGATATATATGAGGAATCAAGAGACCCAGTACTTC.

The rearrangement uses TRBV3-1 (or the pseudogene TRBV3-2) and TRBJ2-4, with 8 bases identical to TRBD1. The length of the CDR3 is 14 residues. The germline V gene encodes CDR1 LGHDT and CDR2 YNNKEL (reference sequence). The junction had 2 bases not matched to a gene; V was cut back by 3 bases and J by 4 bases. In DNA, the CDR3 is TGTGCCAGCAGCCATGGGACAGGTAAAAACATTCAGTACTTC. Translating gives CASSHGTGKNIQYF.

The V call is TRBV28, the J call TRBJ2-7, with D perhaps TRBD1 (6 bases). The CDR3 has 14 amino acids. Trimming took off 5 bases at V and 3 bases at J, with 14 bases between the two ends. Per the germline V gene, CDR1 is MDHEN and CDR2 is SYDVKM. CDR3: CASSIPGHIYEQYF. The CDR3 DNA reads as TGTGCCAGCAGTATCCCGGGACATATCTACGAGCAGTACTTC.

The chain has TRBV4-1 and TRBJ2-5; 8 nucleotides agree with TRBD2. Germline CDR1 reads MGHRA; CDR2 reads YSYEKL. This CDR3 has 16 residues. The V gene end was trimmed by 1 base and the J gene end by 5 bases; junction bases not matched to a gene: 9. CDR3: CASSQVNAGGRETQYF. CDR3 nucleotide sequence: TGCGCCAGCAGCCAAGTAAACGCGGGAGGCCGGGAGACCCAGTACTTC.

V gene TRBV11-2 combines with J gene TRBJ2-1; 10 bases match TRBD1. The CDR3 contains 15 residues. CDR1 SGHAT and CDR2 FQNNGV come from the germline V gene. Trimming took 0 bases from V and 7 from J; bases not matched to a gene: 3. CDR3 in amino acids: CASSLDWTGGNEQFF. The DNA of the CDR3 is TGTGCCAGCAGCTTAGACTGGACAGGGGGAAATGAGCAGTTCTTC.

This clone was counted a single time. The rearrangement uses TRBV19 and TRBJ1-1; D is possibly TRBD1 (5 bases). The CDR3 has 15 amino acids. Germline assignment: CDR1 LNHDA and CDR2 SQIVND (reference sequence). Trimming stripped 7 bases from V and 1 base from J, with 16 bases between. CDR3 in DNA: TGTGCCAGTAACGGTCTTGGACACAAGAACACTGAAGCTTTCTTT. Residues: CASNGLGHKNTEAFF.

The rearrangement links TRBV2 to TRBJ2-3; D is perhaps TRBD2 (6 bases). The V end lost 8 bases, the J end lost 0 bases, and 12 bases lay between the germline ends. Germline CDR1 is SNHLY and CDR2 is FYNNEI. The CDR3 has 14 amino acids. The CDR3 DNA sequence: TGTGCCAGCGGGTCGGGACTGAGCACAGATACGCAGTATTTT. This translates into CASGSGLSTDTQYF. Together with reference TRBV2 and TRBJ2-3, the CDR3 gives the full variable domain: EPEVTQTPSHQVTQMGQEVILRCVPISNHLYFYWYRQILGQKVEFLVSFYNNEISEKSEIFDDQFSVERPDGSNFTLKIRSTKLEDSAMYFCASGSGLSTDTQYFGPGTRLTVL.

This clone was detected a few times. V is TRBV10-2 and J is TRBJ2-7; 7 nucleotides agree with TRBD1. CDR1 is WSHSY and CDR2 is SAAADI in the germline V gene. The CDR3 sequence is 15 residues long. Trimming at V came to 4 bases and at J to 2 bases, leaving 8 bases not matched to a gene. The CDR3 DNA reads as TGCGCCAGCAGTGGGCCCGACAGGGCAACCTACGAGCAGTACTTC. Protein: CASSGPDRATYEQYF.

V gene TRBV19 combines with J gene TRBJ2-1, with a weak D call TRBD2 (5 bases). CDR1 is LNHDA, CDR2 SQIVND, per germline (reference sequence). Deletions cut 10 bases from V and 7 bases from J, with 5 bases between. The CDR3 is made up of 9 amino acids. The DNA of the CDR3 is TGTGCCACGGGGAATGAGCAGTTCTTC. Amino acid sequence: CATGNEQFF.

This clone was found a few times. The rearrangement uses TRBV28 and TRBJ1-2; TRBD1 is a possible D gene (5 bases). The V gene's germline CDR1 is MDHEN and CDR2 SYDVKM. This CDR3 has 14 residues. V lost 3 bases to trimming and J lost 7 bases, with 15 bases between them. The CDR3 DNA follows: TGTGCCAGCAGTTTCTTGCAGGAAAGGGGTGGCTACACCTTC. Translated: CASSFLQERGGYTF.

This sequence joins TRBV5-4 and TRBJ2-3; the D gene is possibly TRBD1 (6 bases). This CDR3 comprises 19 residues. Trimming shortened V by 6 bases and J by 4 bases, and 30 bases separated the two germline ends. CDR1 SGHNT and CDR2 YYREEE come from the germline V gene (reference sequence). CDR3 sequence (DNA): TGTGCCAGCACCACGGGATTCATTAGGCAGTCAGGGGTCGCAGATACGCAGTATTTT. Protein product: CASTTGFIRQSGVADTQYF. Full variable domain (remainder filled in from reference TRBV5-4 and TRBJ2-3): ETGVTQSPTHLIKTRGQQVTLRCSSQSGHNTVSWYQQALGQGPQFIFQYYREEENGRGNFPPRFSGLQFPNYSSELNVNALELDDSALYLCASTTGFIRQSGVADTQYFGPGTRLTVL.

V gene TRBV11-2 combines with J gene TRBJ1-3, with D perhaps matching TRBD1 (6 bases). CDR1 is SGHAT, CDR2 FQNNGV, per germline. This CDR3 comprises 14 residues. Trimming stripped 5 bases from V and 2 bases from J, with 10 bases between. In nucleotides, the CDR3 is TGTGCCAGCAGCCCCTGGACAGCTGGAAACACCATATATTTT. It specifies CASSPWTAGNTIYF.

The CDR3 protein is CASSDPLRDSYYTGELFF. In nucleotides, the CDR3 is TGTGCCAGCAGTGACCCTCTCCGGGACTCTTATTACACCGGGGAGCTGTTTTTT. The rearrangement joins TRBV6-1 to TRBJ2-2; D perhaps matches TRBD2 (6 bases). The length of the CDR3 is 18 residues. V lost 3 bases and J 3 bases, leaving 20 bases between the germline ends. Germline V lookup: CDR1 MNHNS, CDR2 SASEGT.